This T cell receptor (beta chain) was recovered during a study of memory CD4+ T cells and cytomegalovirus serostatus. Study details: Of the healthy Belgian adults, 8 to 10 were CMV seropositive and 24 seronegative.

Details on this clone: Its antigen is not known.

Germline-derived CDR1 and CDR2 are SGHVS and FQNEAQ. The CDR3 has 16 amino acids. The junction had 16 bases not matched to a gene; V was cut back by 5 bases and J by 9 bases. Regarding the study as a whole: Suggested: most of the CMV-linked TCR signature lies in CD4+ memory cells.

The sort gate was single viable CD3+CD4+CD8-CD45RO+ cells for memory CD4+ T cells. Total CD4+ T cells were enriched by CD4 positive selection. Authors' analysis steps: Out-of-frame sequences were removed, leaving roughly 2.1 million distinct TCRbeta sequences. The table came from immunoSEQ multiplex PCR; TCRdb's copy has only in-frame clones and leaves some out. The V and J calls and the clone size are those of that table, but D and trimming were determined from the DNA. The sample yields around 63,000 clones, around 82% seen once. The V gene is TRBV7-8, the J gene TRBJ2-1; 7 bases fit TRBD2. Sequencing input: memory CD4+ T cells from blood. This TCR was sampled from an adult in good health and CMV-seronegative. Some clones in this sample may be carry-over from other donors' samples. The DNA of the CDR3 is TGTGCCAGCAGCCCGCGGACTAGACTTTTGGGAAGTGAGCAGTTCTTC. This codes for CASSPRTRLLGSEQFF.